This T cell receptor (beta chain) was obtained from a study of T cell responses to AZD1222 COVID-19 vaccine. Method: immunoSEQ multiplex PCR; TCRdb's copy keeps in-frame clones and lacks some. The table records some 280,000 clones, almost 95% of them present only once. This sample comprised peripheral blood, obtained 28 days after the second AZD1222 dose. The sequence came from an adult who received the AZD1222 COVID-19 vaccine.

CDR3 nucleotides: TGTGCCAGCAGCCAAAACAGGTCCCCTGGAAACACCATATATTTT. This gives the protein CASSQNRSPGNTIYF. The chain combines TRBV4-2 with TRBJ1-3, with D perhaps matching TRBD1 (5 bases). The germline V gene encodes CDR1 LGHNA and CDR2 YNFKEQ. The CDR3 runs to 15 residues. V lost 2 bases to trimming and J lost 2 bases, with 10 bases between them.